This TCR beta chain was captured in a study of T cell repertoires in cytomegalovirus infection. The germline gives CDR1 SGHNT, CDR2 YYREEE (reference sequence). Deletions cut 2 bases from V and 0 bases from J, with 12 bases between. The CDR3 loop spans 17 amino acids. TCRdb ran MiXCR on the reads and lists one entry per CDR3 protein. The sample holds roughly 230,000 distinct CDR3 sequences, 22% seen once. The TCR sequence derives from a human donor in good health (CMV status not recorded). Some clones in this sample may be carry-over from other donors' samples. The chain uses TRBV5-4 and TRBJ1-6; D may be TRBD1 (6 bases). Sequenced input: CD8+ T cells from PBMCs. The CDR3 is CASSLRGDLSYNSPLHF. CDR3 in DNA: TGTGCCAGCAGCTTAAGGGGGGACCTCTCCTATAATTCACCCCTCCACTTT.